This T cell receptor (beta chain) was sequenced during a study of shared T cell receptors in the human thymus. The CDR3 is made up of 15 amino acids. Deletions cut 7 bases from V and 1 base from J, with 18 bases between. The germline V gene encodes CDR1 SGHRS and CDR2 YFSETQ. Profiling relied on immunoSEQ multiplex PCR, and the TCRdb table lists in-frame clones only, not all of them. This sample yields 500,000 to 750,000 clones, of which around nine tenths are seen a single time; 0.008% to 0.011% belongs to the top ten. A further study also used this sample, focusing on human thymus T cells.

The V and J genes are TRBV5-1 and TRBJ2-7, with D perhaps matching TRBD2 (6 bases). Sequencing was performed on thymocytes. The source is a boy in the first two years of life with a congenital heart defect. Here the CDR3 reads CASGPGQEGSYEQYF. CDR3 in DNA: TGCGCCAGCGGTCCGGGCCAGGAGGGGTCCTACGAGCAGTACTTC.